These 8 T cell receptor beta chains came from one sample sequenced in a study of T cells in Graves' hyperthyroidism and ophthalmopathy. Amplified regions were TCR beta CDR3 sequences from RNA transcripts. TCR CDR3 underwent first-round RT-PCR with the HTBI primer set. TCRdb independently ran MiXCR on the multiplex PCR reads; one entry per CDR3 protein. The data hold 300,000 to 450,000 distinct CDR3 sequences, with approximately 15% observed a single time. Sequencing was done on a sample of blood. Source of these receptors: a woman between 18 and 29 years old with Graves' hyperthyroidism that later progressed to Graves' ophthalmopathy.

In nucleotides, the CDR3 is TGTGCCAGCAGCGGGGGGGGGGTCGAGACCCAGTACTTC. This gives the protein CASSGGGVETQYF. The gene calls are TRBV5-8 and TRBJ2-5, with 7 bases lining up with TRBD2. There are 13 residues in the CDR3. The V gene end was trimmed by 4 bases and the J gene end by 5 bases; junction bases not matched to a gene: 5. From germline, CDR1 is SGHTS and CDR2 YDEGEE.

This clonotype was observed a handful of times. The V call is TRBV19, the J call TRBJ2-5, with D perhaps matching TRBD2 (6 bases). The CDR3 is 15 residues long. Per germline, CDR1 LNHDA and CDR2 SQIVND (reference sequence). Trimming cost V 2 bases and J 4 bases, with 14 bases left between them. In DNA form, the CDR3 reads TGTGCCAGTAGTATAAGGGACTCAGGAGGAGAGACCCAGTACTTC. The encoded protein is CASSIRDSGGETQYF.

This clonotype was detected many times. The chain joins TRBV29-1 to TRBJ2-1; the D gene is possibly TRBD1 (5 bases). Germline values: CDR1 SQVTM, CDR2 ANQGSEA. This CDR3 has 15 residues. The V end was cut by 1 base, the J end by 5 bases, with 15 bases between. This CDR3 reads CSVEAPSTEDNEQFF. CDR3 nucleotide sequence: TGCAGCGTTGAAGCCCCGTCGACAGAAGACAATGAGCAGTTCTTC.

Many counts were recorded for this clonotype. The rearrangement links TRBV4-1 to TRBJ2-7; 9 bases line up with TRBD2. In germline, CDR1 is MGHRA, CDR2 YSYEKL. The ends lost 2 bases at V and 4 bases at J; junction bases unmatched: 6. The CDR3 is 15 amino acids. The CDR3 sequence: CASSQQGLADYEQYF. Written as DNA, the CDR3 is TGCGCCAGCAGCCAACAGGGACTAGCAGATTACGAGCAGTACTTC.

Regarding this clonotype: The junction does not match germline at one end; this may be a read error. The V gene is TRBV28, the J gene TRBJ2-2; 11 nucleotides match TRBD1. The CDR3 sequence is 15 residues long. Germline V lookup: CDR1 MDHEN, CDR2 SYDVKM. CDR3 in amino acids: CASRIRTGGTEELFF. CDR3 in DNA: TGTGCCAGCAGGATCAGGACAGGGGGCACCGAGGAGCTGTTTTTT.

The CDR3 nucleotides read TGTGCCAGCAGCGTAAGAGCGGGAGCCGCGGCCGGGGAGCTGTTTTTT. Translated: CASSVRAGAAAGELFF. The chain couples TRBV9 to TRBJ2-2; 8 bases fit TRBD2. V gave up 1 base and J gave up 6 bases; unmatched junction bases: 8. This CDR3 has 16 amino acids. Germline V lookup: CDR1 SGDLS, CDR2 YYNGEE.

The CDR3 sequence is CASTPRGKLNTEAFF. Written as DNA, the CDR3 is TGTGCCAGCACCCCAAGGGGGAAATTGAACACTGAAGCTTTCTTT. The V gene is TRBV12-3 or TRBV12-4, the J gene TRBJ1-1, with D perhaps matching TRBD1 (6 bases). V was trimmed by 7 bases and J by 0 bases, leaving 15 bases between them. There are 15 residues in the CDR3.

This clonotype was found many times. J is TRBJ2-3 and V is TRBV18, with 9 nucleotides matching TRBD1. J lost 3 bases, V lost 4 bases, and 2 bases had no gene match. The CDR3 contains 14 residues. Germline V gives CDR1 KGHSH, CDR2 LQKENI. This chain's CDR3 is CASSRDRGTDTQYF. CDR3 nucleotides: TGTGCCAGCTCACGCGACAGGGGGACAGATACGCAGTATTTT.